This T cell receptor (beta chain) was documented in a study of T-cell memory formation after mild COVID-19. The V end was cut by 0 bases, the J end by 7 bases, with 13 bases between. The CDR3 is 15 amino acids. The germline V gene encodes CDR1 MGHRA and CDR2 YSYEKL. This clonotype was counted once. TCRdb recomputed calls from the 5' RACE reads with MiXCR, one row per CDR3 protein. Of 450,000 or so distinct CDR3 sequences listed, roughly 25% are singletons. Sequencing used PBMCs or a T cell subset sorted from them (not recorded which). This sequence was found in an adult woman who had mild COVID-19 (a few samples of this study predate the infection). Cell type and time point are not known. The rearrangement joins TRBV4-1 to TRBJ1-5, with D perhaps TRBD1 (6 bases). The CDR3: CASSQDLGGGQPQHF. In DNA, the CDR3 is TGCGCCAGCAGCCAAGATCTCGGGGGCGGGCAGCCCCAGCATTTT.